This TCR beta chain was identified in a study of cytomegalovirus exposure and HLA in healthy donors (TCRdb year 2017). As for the study more broadly: An earlier analysis of under 600 of the donors reported 276 Gb of sequence data and approximately 110 million unique TCR beta sequences from roughly 180 million T cells. About 300 gigabases of sequencing data and tens of millions of unique TCR sequences were included in an early release covering about 600 HLA-typed donors. Among the roughly 430 genotyped donors, 75% to 90% belonged to the genetic ancestry cluster associated with self-reported Caucasian donors. The study aimed to test whether cataloging public T cell receptors could reveal signatures of past pathogen exposure. The study profiled the T cell repertoires of around 700 subjects by immunosequencing and related them to cytomegalovirus serostatus. In addition to the first cohort of 650 to 800 subjects, a separate validation cohort of approximately 130 different subjects was used. High-throughput TCR immunosequencing, statistical association of individual TCRs with disease status, and machine learning were combined to predict cytomegalovirus infection status. To study patterns of TCR occurrence, a later analysis re-analyzed previously published TCR beta repertoires from several hundred donors and added high-resolution HLA genotyping. Rather than using new phenotypic data, the later analysis identified candidate immune exposures from TCR beta sequences and from how often those sequences occurred across donors. An earlier analysis of 500 to 750 of the donors applied high-throughput TCR beta sequencing to assess whether each TCR beta V gene segment acted as functional or pseudogenic. Donor age, sex, ethnicity and CMV serostatus were compiled alongside the repertoire data. A later genetic analysis used genome-wide SNP genotypes for about 60% of the 666 donors, treating that subset as a discovery cohort. All discovery cohort repertoires had been generated on a single sequencing platform. HLA typing included class I and class II loci at four-digit resolution. Typing coverage varied by locus: about 629-640 donors for A, B, C, DRB1 and DQB1; more than 500 for DQA1; about 600 for DPA1; around 490 for DPB1. Five DR-DQ haplotypes were handled as single units for association and clustering, since linkage in the cohort was strong. On average, around 200,000 unique TCR beta nucleotide sequences were sequenced per donor among 350 to 400 genotyped donors of the cohort, with roughly a sixth of those sequences being non-productive. Paper-wide results and their limitations: Linkage disequilibrium might explain the correlated functional status among segregating V segments, but an unknown experimental factor could not be excluded. Most TCR sequences were observed very rarely across donors, whereas some public TCRs were present in many individuals. According to the authors, the approach could potentially be generalized to other disease states and immunological phenotypes. Because some donors lacked HLA typing at each locus, the association tests relied only on the typed subset. CMV serostatus was the only immune exposure information available for the cohort. A further reported finding was that TCR beta sequences accurately predicted the HLA-A and HLA-B alleles for most subjects in the first cohort. Most CMV-associated TCR beta chains appeared to be HLA-restricted in a later analysis, and the HLA associations seemed to be driven largely by CMV exposure. This cohort had only TCR beta chains sequenced, and the lack of alpha or paired-chain data limited which features could be detected. V-gene and J-gene trimming of TCR beta chains was associated with a missense DCLRE1C variant in a later genetic analysis, and the association was replicated in an independent cohort. Roughly uniform sequencing depth across donors was assumed in presence/absence analyses, although this assumption may not hold. Because counts were too low, about 18 rarely observed V segments, including chromosome 9 orphons, were excluded from the earlier analysis of fewer than 650 of the donors. According to a later genetic analysis, donors in an Asian-associated ancestry cluster had fewer N-insertions in productive TCRs than the roughly 670-donor mean. Strong co-occurrence of HLA alleles, especially DR and DQ, made assigning TCR associations to individual alleles difficult. A later analysis found that HLA-associated TCR beta chains were more clonally expanded and had lower generation probabilities than equally common non-associated chains. A later analysis found that TCR association rates varied across HLA loci, with DRB1 alleles showing the most associated TCRs and HLA-C alleles the fewest. A later analysis reported that several top co-occurrence clusters appeared linked to parvovirus B19, influenza, CMV and Epstein-Barr virus. Broadly in line with IMGT annotations, most TCR beta V segments showed up in productive rearrangements about 87% or about 30% of the time in an earlier analysis of approximately 640 of the donors. The 87-base-pair reads could not distinguish some IMGT-functional V segments, including TRBV6-2 and TRBV6-3, so those segments were excluded. A group of highly shared sequence variants was considered likely to be a technical artifact of the sequencing pipeline. Specific HLA alleles were associated with roughly 16,000 TCR beta sequences at a false discovery rate of 0.05 in a later analysis. In vitro tests confirmed that three of the cytomegalovirus-associated TCR beta chains recognize cytomegalovirus antigens. A total of 150 or so TCR beta chains were listed by the study as associated with cytomegalovirus. The classifier was reported to diagnose cytomegalovirus status with high specificity and sensitivity in both the original and validation cohorts.

Libraries were prepared through the immunoSEQ multiplex PCR assay. A mixture of 60 forward primers for TCR Vbeta segments and 13 reverse primers for TCR Jbeta segments was used in the multiplex PCR. The CDR3 region of rearranged TCR beta genes was amplified from genomic DNA by a multiplex PCR assay. On the Illumina HiSeq System, the amplified TCR beta libraries were sequenced as 87-base-pair reads. The study's own analysis went as follows. Across the 670 or so repertoires, a later analysis counted tens of millions of unique TCR beta chains, roughly 11 million of which were shared by at least two donors. A nearest-neighbor algorithm error-corrected the raw reads and collapsed the reads into unique sequences, merging closely related sequences to remove PCR and sequencing errors. Alignment of CDR3 sequences to IMGT reference sequences was used to assign V, D and J gene segments. For a sequence to be retained, a match of at least six nucleotides was required to both a V gene segment and a J gene segment. Rearrangements were called productive when the CDR3 lacked stop codons and stayed in frame with V and J; all others were non-productive. Following IMGT convention, CDR3 was defined as the stretch from the second conserved V-encoded cysteine to the conserved J-encoded phenylalanine. In an earlier analysis of more than 550 of the donors, sequences lacking an unambiguous match to a single V gene segment were excluded. An earlier analysis of some 610 of the donors called V segments functional above 56.7% productive rearrangements and segregating when the between-donor standard deviation exceeded 5%. A statistical classification framework was built to diagnose cytomegalovirus status from the catalog of TCR beta chain sequences. In a later analysis, V and J genes were assigned by comparing TCR nucleotide sequences against IMGT/GENE-DB human TR gene sequences. In a later analysis, CDR3 sequences and most-parsimonious VDJ recombination scenarios were assigned using the TCRdist pipeline. In a later analysis, each TCR beta chain was defined by its CDR3 amino acid sequence together with its V-gene family, and reads without a unique V-gene family were excluded. In a later analysis, around 600 highly shared, low-generation-probability nucleotide sequences were removed to address suspected cross-contamination and a sequencing artifact. A later analysis calculated a clonal expansion index for each public chain from normalized within-repertoire ranks of inferred template counts. Generation probabilities in a later analysis came from a VDJ recombination model fitted to out-of-frame rearrangements, and those results were checked against IGoR. In a later analysis, hypergeometric tests were used to score TCR-TCR, TCR-HLA and TCR-CMV co-occurrence, with a repertoire-size bias correction applied to TCR pairs. In a later analysis, false discovery rates were estimated by permuting HLA or CMV assignments 20 times. In a later analysis, co-occurring TCRs were grouped using DBSCAN, with TCRdist sequence similarity added in when clustering inside HLA-allele-positive subsets. For co-occurrence clustering, repertoires with fewer than 30,000 or more than 120,000 public chains were excluded, along with roughly five repertoires with anomalous nucleotide sharing. TCRdb mirrors the immuneACCESS table, restricted to in-frame sequences. Some clones are absent from its copies; in checked studies, under half trace to an unresolved V gene, and the reason for the others is unknown. V and J calls and clone size are those listed in that table; D and trimming were worked out from the DNA. The sample records around 170,000 clones, around 76% of which are singletons. Of the sample, more than 1.5% is held by the ten largest clones.

For this clone: It lacks a known antigen. Base-call qualities are not available, and no considerably larger clone is one nucleotide away.

In total, around 600 healthy bone marrow donors made up the cohort. Cohort members were all nominally healthy when sampled, although unrecorded immune exposures were likely present. The donor tested CMV seronegative, placing the donor among the approximately 360 seronegative members of the cohort. Every donor gave a peripheral blood sample, and the peripheral blood mononuclear cells from that sample were used for TCR beta sequencing. Genomic DNA extraction from the blood cell samples was performed with the Qiagen DNeasy Blood Extraction Kit. CDR1 and CDR2 are read off the germline V gene as MNHEY and SVGAGI. There are 15 amino acids in the CDR3, from cysteine to phenylalanine inclusive. Only the CDR3 part of the read is kept: 45 bases, read in frame from the first base. Here V drops 6 bases and J drops 8 bases, and the junction holds 10 bases not matched to any gene.

The source material was PBMCs. The receptor was derived from a man in his forties in good health and CMV-seronegative. This sequence uses TRBV6-5 and TRBJ1-2; 12 central bases correspond to TRBD1. The DNA sequence is given as TGTGCCAGCAGGGGAGCCGGGACAGGGGGCACGGGCTACACCTTC. It is translated as CASRGAGTGGTGYTF.